The 19 T cell receptor beta chains below were found in one sample sequenced in a study of shared clonotypes between healthy human individuals. Positively selected for CCR7, the CD45RO-negative cells used as naive CD8 cells excluded terminally differentiated effector memory CD45RA+ cells. The method was immunoSEQ multiplex PCR; TCRdb's version includes in-frame clones alone and lacks a portion of them. The sample shows more than 600,000 clones, 92% of them seen only once. The sequenced sample was naive CD8+ T cells sorted from blood. The receptors come from a man in his thirties or forties in good health.

This sequence joins TRBV10-2 and TRBJ2-7; the match to TRBD2 covers 9 bases. Trimming at V came to 5 bases and at J to 3 bases, leaving 2 bases not matched to a gene. The CDR3 has 13 residues. Germline values: CDR1 WSHSY, CDR2 SAAADI. The CDR3 nucleotides read TGCGCCAGCAGTCAGACTAGCGGCTACGAGCAGTACTTC. Amino acid sequence: CASSQTSGYEQYF.

The chain couples TRBV28 to TRBJ2-7; D is tentatively TRBD1 or TRBD2 (5 bases each). V was trimmed by 3 bases and J by 2 bases, leaving 23 bases between them. Germline V gene sequence: CDR1 MDHEN, CDR2 SYDVKM. This CDR3 has 18 amino acids. CDR3 coding DNA: TGTGCCAGCAGTTTGGGCCGGCTTTGGACCCAGGGAGCCTACGAGCAGTACTTC. The encoded protein is CASSLGRLWTQGAYEQYF.

V is TRBV27 and J is TRBJ2-5, with a weak D call TRBD2 (5 bases). V was cut by 3 bases and J by 3 bases, with 11 bases left in between. CDR3 length: 14 amino acids. In germline, CDR1 is MNHEY, CDR2 SMNVEV (reference sequence). Here the CDR3 DNA reads TGTGCCAGCAGTTTTATAGCGTCTAAAGAGACCCAGTACTTC. Protein product: CASSFIASKETQYF.

This clone was recorded once. The chain carries TRBV11-1 and TRBJ2-7, with D hard to call. Germline values: CDR1 SGHAT, CDR2 FQDESV (reference sequence). Trimming cost V 1 base and J 1 base, with 2 bases left between them. The CDR3 sequence is 12 residues long. The chain's CDR3 is CASSLGSYEQYF. CDR3 nucleotide sequence: TGTGCCAGCAGCTTAGGATCCTACGAGCAGTACTTC. Looking up the rest from reference TRBV11-1 and TRBJ2-7 gives the full variable domain: EAEVAQSPRYKITEKSQAVAFWCDPISGHATLYWYRQILGQGPELLVQFQDESVVDDSQLPKDRFSAERLKGVDSTLKIQPAELGDSAMYLCASSLGSYEQYFGPGTRLTVT.

The V and J genes are TRBV15 and TRBJ2-7; possibly TRBD1 or TRBD2 for D (6 bases each). This CDR3 has 16 residues. Germline V gene lookup returns CDR1 LNHNV and CDR2 YYDKDF (reference sequence). V lost 0 bases to trimming and J lost 4 bases, with 16 bases between them. CDR3 loop: CATSRDFRGPTYEQYF. CDR3 bases: TGTGCCACCAGCAGAGATTTTCGGGGGCCGACTTACGAGCAGTACTTC.

The chain joins TRBV5-4 to TRBJ2-7; D possibly matches TRBD1 or TRBD2 (6 bases each). Germline CDR1 and CDR2: SGHNT and YYREEE (reference sequence). V was pared by 4 bases and J by 3 bases, with 14 bases between. This CDR3 comprises 14 residues. CDR3 loop: CASSPWGAGYEQYF. The DNA of the CDR3 is TGTGCCAGCAGCCCTTGGGGGGCGGGCTACGAGCAGTACTTC.

This sequence joins TRBV10-3 and TRBJ2-5; no reliable D call. Germline CDR1 is ENHRY and CDR2 is SYGVKD. This CDR3 is 16 amino acids long. The V gene lost 8 bases and the J gene lost 4 bases, with 23 bases spanning the gap. The CDR3 reads CAIGDPSSRGRETQYF. The CDR3 DNA is TGTGCCATCGGAGACCCCAGCAGTAGAGGTAGAGAGACCCAGTACTTC.

The chain employs TRBV19 and TRBJ2-1, with 12 bases matching TRBD2. The germline CDR1 and CDR2 sequences are LNHDA and SQIVND (reference sequence). Trimming cost V 4 bases and J 4 bases; bases outside gene matches: 5. The CDR3 spans 16 residues. The CDR3 DNA reads as TGTGCCAGTAGTACACCTAGCGGGAGGGAATACAATGAGCAGTTCTTC. Translated, it gives CASSTPSGREYNEQFF.

The V gene is TRBV13, the J gene TRBJ2-5; weak D call: TRBD2 (5 bases). The germline V gene has CDR1 PRHDT and CDR2 FYEKMQ (reference sequence). The V end was cut by 7 bases, the J end by 3 bases, with 12 bases between. The CDR3 sequence is 13 residues long. CDR3 bases: TGTGCCAGCACTCAATGGGGAGAAGAGACCCAGTACTTC. Amino acids: CASTQWGEETQYF.

The genes are TRBV5-5 and TRBJ2-2, with D perhaps matching TRBD1 or TRBD2 (5 bases each). Between the trimmed V and J ends, which lost 4 bases and 0 bases, there was a span of 13 bases. Germline lookup yields CDR1 SGHKS and CDR2 YYEKEE (reference sequence). The CDR3 totals 16 residues. The CDR3, as DNA: TGTGCCAGCAGCCGATCCGGGACGGCGAACACCGGGGAGCTGTTTTTT. This encodes CASSRSGTANTGELFF.

The chain employs TRBV6-1 and TRBJ2-7; 9 positions agree with TRBD2. There are 16 residues in the CDR3. Germline values: CDR1 MNHNS, CDR2 SASEGT. V shed 4 bases, J shed 5 bases, and the junction held 12 bases outside the gene matches. The CDR3 loop is CASSVRVAGEYNEQYF. CDR3 DNA sequence: TGTGCCAGCAGTGTCCGGGTAGCGGGAGAGTACAACGAGCAGTACTTC.

The rearrangement uses TRBV2 and TRBJ2-3, with TRBD2 identical over 8 bases. Trimming removed 8 bases from V and 14 bases from J; junction bases left unmatched: 6. The CDR3 contains 10 residues. Looked up from germline, CDR1 is SNHLY and CDR2 is FYNNEI. The CDR3 here is CASGTGTRYF. CDR3 sequence (DNA): TGTGCCAGCGGGACCGGGACTAGGTATTTT. The entire variable domain, with the rest obtained from reference TRBV2 and TRBJ2-3, is as follows: EPEVTQTPSHQVTQMGQEVILRCVPISNHLYFYWYRQILGQKVEFLVSFYNNEISEKSEIFDDQFSVERPDGSNFTLKIRSTKLEDSAMYFCASGTGTRYFGPGTRLTVL.

The rearrangement uses TRBV7-9 and TRBJ2-1; 7 bases are a match to TRBD2. The germline V gene encodes CDR1 SEHNR and CDR2 FQNEAQ (reference sequence). With 4 bases clipped from V and 5 bases from J, the junction kept 11 bases outside the gene matches. The CDR3 extends over 16 amino acids. CDR3 in amino acids: CASSSTAGAIHNEQFF. The CDR3 DNA sequence: TGTGCCAGCAGCTCGACGGCGGGAGCTATCCACAATGAGCAGTTCTTC.

About this clone itself: In the same sample, other DNA sequences code for this CDR3. The chain is built from TRBV7-9 and TRBJ2-7; D is perhaps TRBD1 (6 bases). The CDR3 loop spans 13 amino acids. The germline gives CDR1 SEHNR, CDR2 FQNEAQ (reference sequence). The V and J ends lost 5 bases and 2 bases respectively, with 10 bases between them. The CDR3 coding sequence is TGTGCCAGCAGCCCCAGGGGAGCCTACGAGCAGTACTTC. As protein: CASSPRGAYEQYF.

This rearrangement joins TRBV7-2 to TRBJ2-2, with D possibly matching TRBD1 (5 bases). This CDR3 contains 11 residues. V was shortened by 10 bases and J by 6 bases, with 9 bases between the two germline ends. The germline V gene has CDR1 SGHTA and CDR2 FQGNSA. This CDR3 is CANIQAGELFF. DNA of the CDR3: TGTGCCAACATACAGGCCGGGGAGCTGTTTTTT.

This chain uses TRBV25-1 with TRBJ2-1; 10 bases align to TRBD2. CDR3 length equals 16 residues. Trimming cost V 5 bases and J 3 bases; bases outside gene matches: 7. The germline V gene encodes CDR1 MGHDK and CDR2 SYGVNS. The CDR3 here is CASSPPGLANYNEQFF. The CDR3 DNA sequence: TGTGCCAGCAGTCCGCCGGGACTAGCGAACTACAATGAGCAGTTCTTC.

The CDR3 region has the DNA TGTGCCAGCAGCTCCCAGACGGATTACTACGAGCAGTACTTC. Translating it yields CASSSQTDYYEQYF. The chain links TRBV11-2 to TRBJ2-7; D not certain. The V end was cut by 4 bases, the J end by 3 bases, with 13 bases between. Germline CDR1 is SGHAT and CDR2 is FQNNGV. This CDR3 is 14 amino acids long.

The rearrangement uses TRBV28 and TRBJ1-1, with 7 bases matching TRBD1. This CDR3 is 14 amino acids long. CDR1 MDHEN and CDR2 SYDVKM come from the germline V gene. Unmatched junction bases numbered 8, after V lost 6 bases and J lost 4 bases. The CDR3 loop reads CASRLTGLGTEAFF. The CDR3 DNA reads as TGTGCCAGCAGACTGACAGGGTTGGGCACTGAAGCTTTCTTT.

The CDR3 sequence: CASSSTRAYEQYF. The CDR3 bases are TGTGCCAGCAGTTCTACTAGAGCCTACGAGCAGTACTTC. This chain uses TRBV27 with TRBJ2-7; D possibly corresponds to TRBD2 (5 bases). Trimming stripped 4 bases from V and 2 bases from J, with 9 bases between. The CDR3 is made up of 13 amino acids. CDR1 MNHEY and CDR2 SMNVEV come from the germline V gene (reference sequence).